This T cell receptor beta chain was sequenced in a study of CD8 T cells in Susac syndrome. For the study at large: Patients with Susac syndrome were, at the time of blood collection, therapy-naive, maintained on corticosteroids, or maintained on intravenous immunoglobulin alone.

The CDR3 is made up of 15 amino acids. V was shortened by 3 bases and J by 5 bases, with 17 bases between the two germline ends. Germline V gene sequence: CDR1 DFQATT, CDR2 SNEGSKA (reference sequence). With random hexamers, reverse transcription was performed on roughly 0.45 to 1 ug of RNA. Amplification of TCR beta CDR3 across 54 Vbeta and 13 Jbeta was performed with immunoSEQ multiplex PCR. MiXCR, applied by TCRdb to the immunoSEQ multiplex PCR reads, yields one record per CDR3 protein. The data hold 150,000 to 200,000 distinct CDR3 sequences, with roughly 94% observed a single time. While CD8+ and CD4+ T cells were isolated negatively, TEMRA cells were enriched by FACS. In this sample, this clonotype turned up once.

This clonotype was sampled from a human donor with Susac syndrome. The gene calls are TRBV20-1 and TRBJ2-1; D might be TRBD2 (6 bases). The sequencing sample was made of CD8+ T cells from PBMCs. CDR3 nucleotide sequence: TGCAGTGCTAGTGGGGGGACGGATACAAACAATGAGCAGTTCTTC. This translates into CSASGGTDTNNEQFF.